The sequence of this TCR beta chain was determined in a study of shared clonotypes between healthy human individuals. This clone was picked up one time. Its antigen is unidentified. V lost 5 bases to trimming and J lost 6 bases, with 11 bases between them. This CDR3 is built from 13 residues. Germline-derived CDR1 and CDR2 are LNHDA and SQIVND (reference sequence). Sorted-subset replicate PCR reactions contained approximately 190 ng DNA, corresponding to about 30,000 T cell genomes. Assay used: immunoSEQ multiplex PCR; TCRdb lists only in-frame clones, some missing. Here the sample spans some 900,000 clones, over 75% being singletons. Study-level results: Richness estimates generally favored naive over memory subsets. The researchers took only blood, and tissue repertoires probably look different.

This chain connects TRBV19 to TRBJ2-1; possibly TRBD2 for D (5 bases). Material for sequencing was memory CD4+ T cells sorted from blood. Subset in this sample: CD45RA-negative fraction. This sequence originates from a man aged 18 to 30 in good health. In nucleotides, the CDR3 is TGTGCCAGTAGTGCGAGGGAAGGCAATGAGCAGTTCTTC. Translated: CASSAREGNEQFF.